The 5 T cell receptor beta chains below were found in one sample sequenced in a study of T cells in Graves' hyperthyroidism and ophthalmopathy. RNA transcripts yielded amplified TCR beta CDR3 regions. HTBI primers were used for first-round RT-PCR of the TCR CDR3. TCRdb re-called the multiplex PCR reads through MiXCR, storing one row per CDR3 protein. The repertoire holds around 380,000 distinct CDR3 sequences, with roughly 12% as singletons. Specimen: blood. The receptors come from a young man with Graves' hyperthyroidism that later progressed to Graves' ophthalmopathy.

This chain links TRBV7-9 with TRBJ2-2, with D uncertain. V was trimmed by 3 bases and J by 1 base, leaving 9 bases between them. The germline CDR1 and CDR2 sequences are SEHNR and FQNEAQ (reference sequence). This CDR3 region has 15 residues. The CDR3 DNA sequence: TGTGCCAGCAGCTTGGAGTGGGGGAACACCGGGGAGCTGTTTTTT. It specifies CASSLEWGNTGELFF. Full variable domain (rest looked up from reference TRBV7-9 and TRBJ2-2): DTGVSQNPRHKITKRGQNVTFRCDPISEHNRLYWYRQTLGQGPEFLTYFQNEAQLEKSRLLSDRFSAERPKGSFSTLEIQRTEQGDSAMYLCASSLEWGNTGELFFGEGSRLTVL.

In its sample, this clonotype was seen a few times. The chain joins TRBV20-1 to TRBJ2-1; D unresolved. The CDR3 is made up of 14 amino acids. Germline loops: CDR1 DFQATT, CDR2 SNEGSKA (reference sequence). Trimming left V 3 bases short and J 3 bases short, with 12 bases between. In nucleotides, the CDR3 is TGCAGTGCTAGCATAACCAGGTTCTACAATGAGCAGTTCTTC. It encodes CSASITRFYNEQFF.

In DNA form, the CDR3 reads TGTGCCAGCAGCTTCAACCGAGTTGAAGCTTTCTTT. Translating it yields CASSFNRVEAFF. J is TRBJ1-1 and V is TRBV7-9; D unclear. This CDR3 contains 12 residues. V lost 3 bases, J lost 7 bases, and 9 bases lay in between. CDR1 and CDR2 from the germline V gene are SEHNR and FQNEAQ (reference sequence).

In this sample, this clonotype turned up many times. V is TRBV30 and J is TRBJ1-1; D unresolved. This CDR3 contains 12 residues. Trimming pared 0 bases from V and 2 bases from J, leaving 4 bases between. The V gene's germline CDR1 is GTSNPN and CDR2 SVGIG (reference sequence). CDR3 residues: CAWSVRNTEAFF. DNA of the CDR3: TGTGCCTGGAGTGTCAGAAACACTGAAGCTTTCTTT.

This clonotype was seen only once. This sequence joins TRBV11-2 and TRBJ2-7; 9 positions agree with TRBD2. Germline V gives CDR1 SGHAT, CDR2 FQNNGV. The CDR3 covers 14 residues. The trim removed 7 bases at V and 4 bases at J, leaving 8 bases unmatched. This CDR3 is CASTHSGGGYEQYF. CDR3 nucleotides: TGTGCCAGCACCCATAGCGGGGGAGGATACGAGCAGTACTTC. The whole variable domain, remainder taken from reference TRBV11-2 and TRBJ2-7, is EAGVAQSPRYKIIEKRQSVAFWCNPISGHATLYWYQQILGQGPKLLIQFQNNGVVDDSQLPKDRFSAERLKGVDSTLKIQPAKLEDSAVYLCASTHSGGGYEQYFGPGTRLTVT.